This record covers a single TCR beta chain. Its target is unknown. The observed sequence ends 3 residues before the CDR3 terminus, with the missing tail filled in from the germline J gene. Assay: immunoSEQ multiplex PCR; the TCRdb copy retains only in-frame clones and omits some. The sample spans over 20,000 clones; the ten largest clones claim 3.7%. This record comes from a study of T cells in women clearing cervical HPV infection. Study-level findings and limits: A classifier using richness and V gene abundances reached an AUC of under 0.9.

V lost 4 bases and J lost 4; bases outside the gene matches: 6. The CDR3 is made up of 14 amino acids. The germline CDR1 and CDR2 sequences are SGHNT and YYREEE (reference sequence). The chain joins TRBV5-4 to TRBJ1-1; TRBD1 matches at 8 bases. The sequence was obtained from a woman aged 18 to 75 with a cervical HPV16 infection that either progressed to CIN3+ or cleared (not recorded which). Material: blood buffy coat. The CDR3: CASSPDRGLTEAFF. CDR3 DNA (partial): TGTGCCAGCAGCCCCGACAGGGGTCTCACTGAA.